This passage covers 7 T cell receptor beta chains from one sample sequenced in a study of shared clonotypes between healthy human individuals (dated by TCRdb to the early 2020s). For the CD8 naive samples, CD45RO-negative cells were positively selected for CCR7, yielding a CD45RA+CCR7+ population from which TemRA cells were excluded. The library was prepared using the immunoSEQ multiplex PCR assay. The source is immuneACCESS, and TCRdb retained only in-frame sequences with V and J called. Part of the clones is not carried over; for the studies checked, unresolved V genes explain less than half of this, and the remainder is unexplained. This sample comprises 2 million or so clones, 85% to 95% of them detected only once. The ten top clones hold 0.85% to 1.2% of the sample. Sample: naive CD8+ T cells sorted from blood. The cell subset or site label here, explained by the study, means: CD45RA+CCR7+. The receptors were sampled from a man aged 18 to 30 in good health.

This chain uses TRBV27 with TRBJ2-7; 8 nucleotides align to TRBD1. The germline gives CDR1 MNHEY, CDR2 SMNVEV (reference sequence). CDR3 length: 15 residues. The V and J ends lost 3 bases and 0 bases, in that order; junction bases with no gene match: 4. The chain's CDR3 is CASSFGQGRSYEQYF. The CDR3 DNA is TGTGCCAGCAGTTTTGGACAGGGCCGCTCCTACGAGCAGTACTTC.

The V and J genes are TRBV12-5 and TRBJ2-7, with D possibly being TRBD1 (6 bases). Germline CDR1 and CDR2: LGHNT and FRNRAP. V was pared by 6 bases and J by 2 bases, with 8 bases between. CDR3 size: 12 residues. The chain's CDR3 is CASGPGAYEQYF. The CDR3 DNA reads TGTGCTAGTGGCCCAGGGGCCTACGAGCAGTACTTC.

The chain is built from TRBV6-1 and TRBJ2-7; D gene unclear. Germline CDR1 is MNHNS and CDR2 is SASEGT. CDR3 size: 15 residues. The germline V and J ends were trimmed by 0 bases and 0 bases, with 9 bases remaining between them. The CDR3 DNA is TGTGCCAGCAGTGAAGCACCGGAGAACTCCTACGAGCAGTACTTC. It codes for CASSEAPENSYEQYF.

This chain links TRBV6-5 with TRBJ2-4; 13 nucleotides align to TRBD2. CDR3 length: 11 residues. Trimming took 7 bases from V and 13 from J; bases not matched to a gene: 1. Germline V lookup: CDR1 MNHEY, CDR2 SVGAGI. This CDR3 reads CASKGLAGQYF. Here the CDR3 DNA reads TGTGCCAGCAAGGGACTAGCGGGACAGTACTTC.

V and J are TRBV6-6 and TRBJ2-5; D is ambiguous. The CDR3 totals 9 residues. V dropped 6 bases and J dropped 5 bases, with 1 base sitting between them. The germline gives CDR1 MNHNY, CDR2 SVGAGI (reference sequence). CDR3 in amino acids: CASRETQYF. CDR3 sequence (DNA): TGTGCCAGCAGGGAGACCCAGTACTTC.

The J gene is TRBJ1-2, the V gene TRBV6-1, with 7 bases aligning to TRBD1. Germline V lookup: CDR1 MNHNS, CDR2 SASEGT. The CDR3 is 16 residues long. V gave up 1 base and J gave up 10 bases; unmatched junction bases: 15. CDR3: CASSEVDRVGLDDYTF. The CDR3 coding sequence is TGTGCCAGCAGTGAAGTAGACAGGGTAGGGCTTGATGACTACACCTTC.

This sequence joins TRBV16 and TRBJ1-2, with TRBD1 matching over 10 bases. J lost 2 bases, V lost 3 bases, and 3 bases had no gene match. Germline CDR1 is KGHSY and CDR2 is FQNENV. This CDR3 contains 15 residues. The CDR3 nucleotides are TGTGCCAGCAGCCAGTGGACAGGGGGGAACTATGGCTACACCTTC. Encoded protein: CASSQWTGGNYGYTF.